This T cell receptor (beta chain) was observed in a study of blood T cell repertoires in COVID-19. For the study at large: In each case, the material was cDNA or gDNA derived from T cells, B-cell-depleted T cells, or PBMCs.

The CDR3 loop spans 12 amino acids. CDR1 and CDR2 (germline): LGHDT, YNNKEL (reference sequence). V dropped 0 bases and J dropped 6 bases, with 6 bases sitting between them. Repertoires were generated with immunoSEQ multiplex PCR, while TCRdb's copy carries only in-frame clones and drops some. The sample holds about 59,000 clones, around 91% seen once. The sequenced sample was peripheral blood. The TCR was taken from a human donor in a cohort sampled during active COVID-19. V is TRBV3-1 (or the pseudogene TRBV3-2) and J is TRBJ2-7; no firm D call. CDR3 residues: CASSQDSSEQYF. CDR3 in DNA: TGTGCCAGCAGCCAAGACTCGAGCGAGCAGTACTTC.